What follows are 17 T cell receptor beta chains derived from one specimen sequenced in a study of T cells in Graves' hyperthyroidism and ophthalmopathy. Amplification yielded TCR beta CDR3 regions, with RNA transcripts as the source. The TCR CDR3 first-round RT-PCR relied on the HTBI primer set. TCRdb passed the multiplex PCR reads through MiXCR, listing each CDR3 protein once. The table shows 650,000 to 800,000 distinct CDR3 sequences, with about 45% occurring only once. Sequenced: peripheral blood or thyroid tissue (not recorded which). These receptor sequences come from an adult man with Graves' disease, either hyperthyroidism or ophthalmopathy (not recorded which).

This clonotype was detected many times. This chain uses TRBV20-1 with TRBJ2-5; D is tentatively TRBD1 or TRBD2 (5 bases each). V lost 3 bases to trimming and J lost 2 bases, with 16 bases between them. CDR3 size: 15 residues. CDR1 DFQATT and CDR2 SNEGSKA come from the germline V gene (reference sequence). DNA for the CDR3: TGCAGTGCTAGCCCTCCCGGGGCACGGCAAGAGACCCAGTACTTC. It translates to CSASPPGARQETQYF.

The gene calls are TRBV7-9 and TRBJ2-7; 11 bases are a match to TRBD1. V gave up 5 bases and J gave up 3 bases; unmatched junction bases: 6. Germline loops: CDR1 SEHNR, CDR2 FQNEAQ (reference sequence). CDR3 length: 15 amino acids. The CDR3: CASSDGDRGDYEQYF. The CDR3 region has the DNA TGTGCCAGCAGCGACGGGGACAGGGGGGACTACGAGCAGTACTTC.

The gene calls are TRBV25-1 and TRBJ1-3, with 7 bases fitting TRBD1. V gave up 8 bases and J gave up 2 bases; unmatched junction bases: 6. Germline CDR1 is MGHDK and CDR2 is SYGVNS. CDR3 length: 14 residues. This chain's CDR3 is CASLTGTAGNTIYF. CDR3 coding DNA: TGTGCCAGCTTGACCGGGACAGCTGGAAACACCATATATTTT.

This rearrangement joins TRBV7-9 to TRBJ1-6; 8 nucleotides match TRBD1. The CDR3 covers 16 residues. Trimming cost V 5 bases and J 10 bases; bases outside gene matches: 13. Germline assignment: CDR1 SEHNR and CDR2 FQNEAQ (reference sequence). CDR3 in DNA: TGTGCCAGCAGCCCACGTTCGCAGGGGGCTGGATCACCCCTCCACTTT. Translation gives CASSPRSQGAGSPLHF. The full variable domain, completed using reference TRBV7-9 and TRBJ1-6, is DTGVSQNPRHKITKRGQNVTFRCDPISEHNRLYWYRQTLGQGPEFLTYFQNEAQLEKSRLLSDRFSAERPKGSFSTLEIQRTEQGDSAMYLCASSPRSQGAGSPLHFGNGTRLTVT.

The table lists this clonotype with many counts. The V and J genes are TRBV7-2 and TRBJ1-2; 7 bases fit TRBD1. The germline CDR1 and CDR2 sequences are SGHTA and FQGNSA. CDR3 length: 15 residues. The V segment lost 3 bases and the J segment 1 base; nucleotides outside the gene matches: 5. Here the CDR3 reads CASSFPGGINYGYTF. The CDR3 nucleotides are TGTGCCAGCAGCTTCCCAGGGGGGATTAACTATGGCTACACCTTC. Drawing the rest from reference TRBV7-2 and TRBJ1-2, the complete variable domain is GAGVSQSPSNKVTEKGKDVELRCDPISGHTALYWYRQSLGQGLEFLIYFQGNSAPDKSGLPSDRFSAERTGGSVSTLTIQRTQQEDSAVYLCASSFPGGINYGYTFGSGTRLTVV.

The table lists this clonotype with many counts. The chain links TRBV15 to TRBJ2-5; no firm D call. V dropped 1 base and J dropped 5 bases, with 11 bases sitting between them. This CDR3 has 14 amino acids. CDR1 is LNHNV, CDR2 YYDKDF, per germline (reference sequence). This chain's CDR3 is CATSRVGRTETQYF. Written as DNA, the CDR3 is TGTGCCACCAGCAGAGTTGGACGCACGGAGACCCAGTACTTC.

This clonotype was seen a single time. The V gene is TRBV9, the J gene TRBJ1-5, with TRBD1 identical over 8 bases. Germline V CDR1 and CDR2: SGDLS, YYNGEE. V was clipped by 3 bases and J by 3 bases; unmatched bases: 11. This CDR3 comprises 17 residues. The CDR3 reads CASSDPRTGRDNQPQHF. In nucleotides, the CDR3 is TGTGCCAGCAGCGACCCCCGGACAGGGCGAGACAATCAGCCCCAGCATTTT.

This clonotype showed up many times. This sequence joins TRBV9 and TRBJ1-2, with D perhaps matching TRBD1 (5 bases). Germline values: CDR1 SGDLS, CDR2 YYNGEE. Deletions cut 4 bases from V and 3 bases from J, with 16 bases between. The CDR3 runs 15 residues. The CDR3 region is CASSKPGLGDYGYTF. For the CDR3, the DNA is TGTGCCAGCAGCAAACCGGGGCTGGGGGACTATGGCTACACCTTC.

In this sample, this clonotype turned up many times. This sequence joins TRBV24-1 and TRBJ1-5, with D tentatively TRBD1 (5 bases). CDR1 and CDR2 from the germline V gene are KGHDR and SFDVKD. The CDR3 is made up of 14 amino acids. The V and J ends lost 4 bases and 4 bases respectively, with 10 bases between them. The CDR3 sequence: CATSEPPGNQPQHF. CDR3 bases: TGTGCCACCAGTGAACCGCCAGGGAATCAGCCCCAGCATTTT.

A single count supports this clonotype. The rearrangement links TRBV11-2 to TRBJ1-3; D might be TRBD1 (6 bases). V lost 8 bases and J 3 bases, leaving 17 bases between the germline ends. Germline V CDR1 and CDR2: SGHAT, FQNNGV. The CDR3 runs 15 residues. The CDR3 DNA sequence: TGTGCCAGCGGCCCAGGGGCCTACTATGGAAACACCATATATTTT. Translation: CASGPGAYYGNTIYF.

This clonotype showed up just a few times. The rearrangement joins TRBV5-8 to TRBJ1-1; D is ambiguous. The CDR3 runs 15 residues. CDR1 SGHTS and CDR2 YDEGEE come from the germline V gene. V was clipped by 5 bases and J by 4 bases, with 18 bases between them. The DNA for the CDR3 is TGTGCCAGCAGGCCTTATGTAGGAGAAGGCACTGAAGCTTTCTTT. It translates to CASRPYVGEGTEAFF. The full variable domain, in which reference TRBV5-8 and TRBJ1-1 provide the parts outside the CDR3, is EAGVTQSPTHLIKTRGQQATLRCSPISGHTSVYWYQQALGLGLQFLLWYDEGEERNRGNFPPRFSGRQFPNYSSELNVNALELEDSALYLCASRPYVGEGTEAFFGQGTRLTVV.

In this sample, this clonotype turned up many times. The rearrangement joins TRBV7-9 to TRBJ1-1; the D gene is possibly TRBD1 (5 bases). V was cut by 1 base and J by 11 bases, with 14 bases left in between. This CDR3 spans 13 amino acids. Germline loops: CDR1 SEHNR, CDR2 FQNEAQ (reference sequence). CDR3 residues: CASSLGQPPVAFF. In nucleotides, the CDR3 is TGTGCCAGCAGCTTAGGACAGCCACCCGTCGCTTTCTTT.

This clonotype was found a few times. The J gene is TRBJ2-2, the V gene TRBV2, with TRBD2 identical over 7 bases. The J segment lost 9 bases and the V segment lost 4 bases, leaving 5 bases of the junction unmatched. The CDR3 length is 13 residues. CDR1 and CDR2 (germline): SNHLY, FYNNEI. The CDR3 sequence is CASSGTSRRELFF. The CDR3 DNA sequence: TGTGCCAGCAGTGGGACTAGTCGGAGGGAGCTGTTTTTT.

This clonotype was seen a handful of times. The chain joins TRBV12-3 or TRBV12-4 to TRBJ1-1; a possible D gene is TRBD1 (5 bases). Trimming took off 7 bases at V and 8 bases at J, with 20 bases between the two ends. CDR3 length: 14 residues. The CDR3 coding sequence is TGTGCCAGCACCCCCCAGGCAGGGAGAACAGAAGCTTTCTTT. As protein: CASTPQAGRTEAFF.

Comments on this clonotype: A read error may be the cause here, since a much bigger clone is one base away. The CDR3 DNA is TGTGCCAGCAGCCCCAGGAGGGCTGACGGCTACACCTTC. It specifies CASSPRRADGYTF. The chain carries TRBV7-2 and TRBJ1-2; no firm D call. V lost 5 bases and J lost 8, with 15 bases in between. This CDR3 has 13 residues. In germline, CDR1 is SGHTA, CDR2 FQGNSA. The full variable domain, its missing parts supplied by reference TRBV7-2 and TRBJ1-2, is GAGVSQSPSNKVTEKGKDVELRCDPISGHTALYWYRQSLGQGLEFLIYFQGNSAPDKSGLPSDRFSAERTGGSVSTLTIQRTQQEDSAVYLCASSPRRADGYTFGSGTRLTVV.

This clonotype has at least ten counts. The chain combines TRBV5-1 with TRBJ1-1, with TRBD1 as a possible D gene (5 bases). V shed 1 base and J shed 7 bases, with 8 bases lying between them. CDR1 SGHRS and CDR2 YFSETQ come from the germline V gene. The CDR3 has 12 amino acids. CDR3 nucleotide sequence: TGCGCCAGCAGCTTGACAGGAAATGAAGCTTTCTTT. Translated: CASSLTGNEAFF. Filled out from reference TRBV5-1 and TRBJ1-1, the complete variable domain reads KAGVTQTPRYLIKTRGQQVTLSCSPISGHRSVSWYQQTPGQGLQFLFEYFSETQRNKGNFPGRFSGRQFSNSRSEMNVSTLELGDSALYLCASSLTGNEAFFGQGTRLTVV.

Note on this clonotype: A read error may be the cause here, since a much bigger clone is one base away. The V call is TRBV2, the J call TRBJ1-1; 8 bases align to TRBD1. The CDR3 contains 13 residues. The trim removed 8 bases at V and 1 base at J, leaving 3 bases unmatched. Germline lookup yields CDR1 SNHLY and CDR2 FYNNEI. CDR3: CASPDRANTEAFF. The CDR3 nucleotides are TGTGCCAGCCCGGACAGGGCGAACACTGAAGCTTTCTTT.